The 12 T cell receptor beta chains reported below all come from one sample, sequenced in a study of cytomegalovirus exposure and HLA in healthy donors. The PCR ran on 60 Vbeta and 13 Jbeta primers. The assay was immunoSEQ multiplex PCR, and TCRdb's table has in-frame clones only and misses some. Of 87,000 or so clones in the sample, about 75% were seen once. Input material: PBMCs. The receptor set was obtained from a middle-aged woman in good health and CMV-seronegative.

The chain has TRBV27 and TRBJ1-2; D may be TRBD1 (5 bases). This CDR3 contains 15 residues. The V end lost 6 bases, the J end lost 5 bases, and 19 bases lay between the germline ends. Germline V CDR1 and CDR2: MNHEY, SMNVEV (reference sequence). The CDR3 nucleotides are TGTGCCAGCAGGTATACGGGGGACTCACAGTATGGCTACACCTTC. Encoded protein: CASRYTGDSQYGYTF.

The chain joins TRBV7-6 to TRBJ2-2; 11 positions match TRBD1. This CDR3 is built from 18 residues. Trimming at V came to 4 bases and at J to 3 bases, leaving 10 bases not matched to a gene. Looked up from germline, CDR1 is SGHVS and CDR2 is FNYEAQ. The CDR3 is CASSSLVRDRGDTGELFF. The CDR3 DNA is TGTGCCAGCAGCTCCCTAGTCCGGGACAGGGGGGACACCGGGGAGCTGTTTTTT.

The chain has TRBV5-4 and TRBJ2-5; possible D gene TRBD2, 6 bases. Germline loops: CDR1 SGHNT, CDR2 YYREEE (reference sequence). V lost 4 bases and J lost 2, with 15 bases in between. This CDR3 has 15 amino acids. In nucleotides, the CDR3 is TGTGCCAGCAGCCCGTCCCGGACTAATCAAGAGACCCAGTACTTC. Protein sequence: CASSPSRTNQETQYF. Full variable domain (missing parts from reference TRBV5-4 and TRBJ2-5): ETGVTQSPTHLIKTRGQQVTLRCSSQSGHNTVSWYQQALGQGPQFIFQYYREEENGRGNFPPRFSGLQFPNYSSELNVNALELDDSALYLCASSPSRTNQETQYFGPGTRLLVL.

The chain carries TRBV27 and TRBJ2-1; 14 bases are shared with TRBD2. CDR3 size: 15 residues. Looked up from germline, CDR1 is MNHEY and CDR2 is SMNVEV (reference sequence). Trimming removed 4 bases from V and 6 bases from J; junction bases left unmatched: 2. The CDR3 region has the DNA TGTGCCAGCAGTTCAGGGACTAGCGGGGGCAATGAGCAGTTCTTC. Its translation is CASSSGTSGGNEQFF.

In its sample, this clone was seen a few times. This chain links TRBV30 with TRBJ2-3; TRBD2 matches at 8 bases. V shed 8 bases, J shed 1 base, and the junction held 8 bases outside the gene matches. The length of the CDR3 is 14 residues. CDR1 and CDR2 from the germline V gene are GTSNPN and SVGIG (reference sequence). CDR3 nucleotides: TGTGCCCTAAGTTATAGCGGGGGCACAGATACGCAGTATTTT. As protein: CALSYSGGTDTQYF.

The chain combines TRBV5-1 with TRBJ2-7; D remains ambiguous. V was clipped by 0 bases and J by 3 bases, with 7 bases between them. Germline-derived CDR1 and CDR2 are SGHRS and YFSETQ. The CDR3 is 13 amino acids. The CDR3 bases are TGCGCCAGCAGCTTGGGGCTTGACTACGAGCAGTACTTC. Protein sequence: CASSLGLDYEQYF. Full variable domain (missing parts from reference TRBV5-1 and TRBJ2-7): KAGVTQTPRYLIKTRGQQVTLSCSPISGHRSVSWYQQTPGQGLQFLFEYFSETQRNKGNFPGRFSGRQFSNSRSEMNVSTLELGDSALYLCASSLGLDYEQYFGPGTRLTVT.

The chain carries TRBV28 and TRBJ1-1, with 7 bases that match TRBD1. Germline values: CDR1 MDHEN, CDR2 SYDVKM. The V gene end was trimmed by 3 bases and the J gene end by 4 bases; junction bases not matched to a gene: 5. The CDR3 sequence is 14 residues long. In nucleotides, the CDR3 is TGTGCCAGCAGTTTGCCTGACAGGGCCACTGAAGCTTTCTTT. Translated: CASSLPDRATEAFF.

Concerning this clone: Germline and junction disagree at one end, which may indicate a read error. This sequence joins TRBV2 and TRBJ1-5, with D perhaps matching TRBD1 (6 bases). The CDR3 sequence is 13 residues long. Germline CDR1 reads SNHLY; CDR2 reads FYNNEI. The CDR3 sequence is CASGDRSNQPQHF. The CDR3 DNA reads TGTGCCAGCGGTGACAGGAGCAATCAGCCCCAGCATTTT. The full variable domain, rest sourced from reference TRBV2 and TRBJ1-5, is EPEVTQTPSHQVTQMGQEVILRCVPISNHLYFYWYRQILGQKVEFLVSFYNNEISEKSEIFDDQFSVERPDGSNFTLKIRSTKLEDSAMYFCASGDRSNQPQHFGDGTRLSIL.

The V gene is TRBV6-6, the J gene TRBJ1-4; a weak D match, TRBD1 (6 bases). This CDR3 is 16 amino acids long. V was clipped by 6 bases and J by 0 bases, with 14 bases between them. Germline V CDR1 and CDR2: MNHNY, SVGAGI (reference sequence). CDR3 coding DNA: TGTGCCAGCAGCCCTCGGACAGCGTCAACTAATGAAAAACTGTTTTTT. Encoded protein: CASSPRTASTNEKLFF.

The V call is TRBV6-6, the J call TRBJ2-1, with D maybe TRBD1 (5 bases). CDR1 is MNHNY and CDR2 is SVGAGI in the germline V gene (reference sequence). Trimming removed 2 bases from V and 8 bases from J, with 16 bases in between. The length of the CDR3 is 15 residues. CDR3 nucleotide sequence: TGTGCCAGCAGTTACAGGGGTAGGGGTGTCGATGAGCAGTTCTTC. This gives the protein CASSYRGRGVDEQFF.

The chain is built from TRBV4-2 and TRBJ1-5; 9 nucleotides agree with TRBD1. Germline assignment: CDR1 LGHNA and CDR2 YNFKEQ. J was trimmed by 7 bases and V by 1 base; bases with no gene match: 11. There are 17 residues in the CDR3. The CDR3 nucleotides are TGTGCCAGCAGCCAAGGGGTGTACAGGGGGCTCGGGCAGCCCCAGCATTTT. Encoded protein: CASSQGVYRGLGQPQHF.

This clone appeared a few times. The chain combines TRBV2 with TRBJ2-7; TRBD1 matches 9 bases. The CDR3 totals 14 residues. CDR1 and CDR2 (germline): SNHLY, FYNNEI. The J segment lost 5 bases and the V segment lost 10 bases, leaving 12 bases of the junction unmatched. For the CDR3, the DNA is TGTGCCAACTCATTAAGGACAGGGGATCACGAGCAGTACTTC. Protein: CANSLRTGDHEQYF.